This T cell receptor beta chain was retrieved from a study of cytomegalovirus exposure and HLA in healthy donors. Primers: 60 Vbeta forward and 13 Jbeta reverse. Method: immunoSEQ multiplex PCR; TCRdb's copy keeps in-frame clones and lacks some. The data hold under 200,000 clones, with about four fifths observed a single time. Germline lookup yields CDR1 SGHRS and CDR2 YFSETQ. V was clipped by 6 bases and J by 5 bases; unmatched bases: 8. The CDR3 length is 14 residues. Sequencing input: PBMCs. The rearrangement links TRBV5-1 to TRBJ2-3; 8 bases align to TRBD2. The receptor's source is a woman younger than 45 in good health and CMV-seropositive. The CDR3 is CASTRGGPRDTQYF. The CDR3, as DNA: TGCGCCAGCACCCGGGGGGGCCCTCGAGATACGCAGTATTTT.